This T cell receptor (beta chain) originates from a study of blood T cell repertoires in COVID-19. Study-level background: Specimens from acute and convalescent COVID-19 originated in the United States, Italy and Spain. PBMCs, B-cell-depleted T cells, or T cells provided the cDNA or gDNA that made up the material.

As processed by the authors: Estimation of nucleated cell counts was performed using reference gene primer amplification. Produced via immunoSEQ multiplex PCR; TCRdb's table is partial and in-frame only. V and J calls and clone size come straight from that table; D and trimming were deduced from the DNA. The sample holds about 200,000 clones, roughly nine tenths seen once. J gave up 3 bases and V 2 bases, and 5 bases lay outside the gene matches. The CDR3 has 15 amino acids. Germline CDR1 and CDR2: SNHLY and FYNNEI. The sample holds one count of this clone. V usage is TRBV2 and J usage is TRBJ1-1; TRBD1 matches 8 bases. The receptor was derived from a woman between 70 and 85 years old with acute or convalescent COVID-19. The sequencing input was peripheral blood. CDR3 in amino acids: CASSEFGQGDTEAFF. The CDR3 nucleotides are TGTGCCAGCAGTGAATTCGGACAGGGTGACACTGAAGCTTTCTTT.